Below are 28 T cell receptor beta chains sequenced from a single sample in a study of T cells in Graves' hyperthyroidism and ophthalmopathy. Amplification of TCR beta CDR3 regions used RNA as the template. With the HTBI primer set, the TCR CDR3 went through a first round of RT-PCR. A single record per CDR3 protein comes from TCRdb applying MiXCR to the multiplex PCR reads. The sample holds about 200,000 distinct CDR3 sequences, around 17% seen once. Sequences were obtained from blood. These receptors were collected from a woman aged 45-59 years with Graves' hyperthyroidism.

This clonotype was seen ten or more times. The V call is TRBV20-1, the J call TRBJ2-7; D possibly corresponds to TRBD1 (6 bases). The CDR3 extends over 14 amino acids. CDR1 is DFQATT, CDR2 SNEGSKA, per germline (reference sequence). Trimming shortened V by 4 bases and J by 0 bases, and 13 bases separated the two germline ends. The CDR3 DNA sequence: TGCAGTGCTAAAAGGGGACACAACTCCTACGAGCAGTACTTC. Translating it yields CSAKRGHNSYEQYF.

Concerning this clonotype itself: Compared with germline, one end of the junction differs, possibly owing to a read error. The chain employs TRBV6-9 and TRBJ1-3; D is ambiguous. Germline V CDR1 and CDR2: MNHGY, SVAAGI. The CDR3 runs to 13 residues. The CDR3 DNA is TGTGCCAGCAGTTTGCGATGGGGAAACACCACATATTTT. It yields the protein CASSLRWGNTTYF.

This clonotype has more than one count but fewer than ten. V gene TRBV6-1 combines with J gene TRBJ1-1, with D maybe TRBD1 (6 bases). This CDR3 comprises 13 residues. Germline lookup yields CDR1 MNHNS and CDR2 SASEGT. V was trimmed by 6 bases and J by 5 bases, leaving 13 bases between them. The CDR3 DNA is TGTGCCAGCAGGCTGCCACAGGGTACTGAAGCTTTCTTT. Translated, it gives CASRLPQGTEAFF.

This clonotype was seen only a few times. V gene TRBV20-1 combines with J gene TRBJ2-5; tentative D call: TRBD2 (6 bases). The CDR3 spans 12 residues. V lost 3 bases and J lost 2, with 7 bases in between. CDR1 and CDR2 from the germline V gene are DFQATT and SNEGSKA (reference sequence). The CDR3 protein is CSASGRQETQYF. In DNA, the CDR3 is TGCAGTGCTAGTGGGAGGCAAGAGACCCAGTACTTC.

There are many counts of this clonotype. The chain links TRBV24-1 to TRBJ1-1; possibly TRBD1 for D (6 bases). The CDR3 covers 13 residues. CDR1 is KGHDR, CDR2 SFDVKD, per germline. V gave up 5 bases and J gave up 1 base, with 7 bases separating them. CDR3 sequence (DNA): TGTGCCACCAGTGGGACAGCGAACACTGAAGCTTTCTTT. Translated: CATSGTANTEAFF.

This clonotype was picked up many times. This rearrangement joins TRBV12-3 or TRBV12-4 to TRBJ2-3; D assignment may be TRBD1 or TRBD2 (6 bases each). V was cut by 2 bases and J by 4 bases, with 13 bases left in between. The CDR3 has 15 amino acids. In DNA, the CDR3 is TGTGCCAGCAGTTTAATTTTGGGGGGCGCAGATACGCAGTATTTT. Translation gives CASSLILGGADTQYF.

This clonotype was recorded at least ten times. The chain recombines TRBV24-1 with TRBJ2-1; D is undetermined. Trimming cost V 4 bases and J 5 bases, with 17 bases left between them. There are 16 residues in the CDR3. CDR1 is KGHDR, CDR2 SFDVKD, per germline. For the CDR3, the DNA is TGTGCCACCAGTGACGCCCCGAGTGCGTGGCACAATGAGCAGTTCTTC. Amino acid sequence: CATSDAPSAWHNEQFF.

This clonotype occurred many times. The chain uses TRBV3-1 and TRBJ2-5; 8 bases match TRBD2. This CDR3 region has 17 residues. V lost 4 bases and J lost 0; bases outside the gene matches: 10. Germline assignment: CDR1 LGHDT and CDR2 YNNKEL (reference sequence). The CDR3 protein is CASSLRLASGHQETQYF. The CDR3 nucleotides read TGTGCCAGCAGCCTCCGGCTTGCTAGCGGGCACCAAGAGACCCAGTACTTC.

This clonotype was picked up many times. This sequence joins TRBV12-3 or TRBV12-4 and TRBJ1-5; D possibly corresponds to TRBD1 (6 bases). CDR3 length equals 16 residues. V lost 6 bases to trimming and J lost 3 bases, with 18 bases between them. The CDR3 here is CASRAGTMGPNQPQHF. The DNA of the CDR3 is TGTGCCAGCAGAGCCGGGACAATGGGTCCCAATCAGCCCCAGCATTTT.

This clonotype was counted at least ten times. V gene TRBV5-6 combines with J gene TRBJ1-1; no definite D call. From germline, CDR1 is SGHDT and CDR2 YYEEEE. The CDR3 extends over 15 amino acids. The V gene lost 1 base and the J gene lost 0 bases, with 10 bases spanning the gap. The CDR3 loop is CASSLSGVMNTEAFF. The CDR3 DNA reads as TGTGCCAGCAGCTTGTCCGGCGTAATGAACACTGAAGCTTTCTTT.

This clonotype was counted many times. The chain joins TRBV11-3 to TRBJ2-1, with 7 bases aligning to TRBD2. The germline gives CDR1 SGHNT, CDR2 YENEEA. The CDR3 contains 15 residues. V dropped 3 bases and J dropped 3; count of bases not matched to a gene: 5. The CDR3 is CASSLMGGSYNEQFF. The CDR3 DNA is TGTGCCAGCAGCTTGATGGGAGGGAGCTACAATGAGCAGTTCTTC.

There are many counts of this clonotype. This chain uses TRBV7-2 with TRBJ1-1, with D unclear. CDR1 and CDR2 (germline): SGHTA, FQGNSA. Trimming took 6 bases from V and 2 from J, leaving 13 bases between them. CDR3 length equals 14 residues. The CDR3: CASRVGGFNTEAFF. The CDR3 nucleotides read TGTGCCAGCAGGGTGGGAGGGTTCAACACTGAAGCTTTCTTT. The entire variable domain, with the rest obtained from reference TRBV7-2 and TRBJ1-1, is as follows: GAGVSQSPSNKVTEKGKDVELRCDPISGHTALYWYRQSLGQGLEFLIYFQGNSAPDKSGLPSDRFSAERTGGSVSTLTIQRTQQEDSAVYLCASRVGGFNTEAFFGQGTRLTVV.

This clonotype was picked up a small number of times. The J gene is TRBJ2-2, the V gene TRBV30; D is perhaps TRBD2 (6 bases). V was shortened by 3 bases and J by 1 base, with 12 bases between the two germline ends. Germline assignment: CDR1 GTSNPN and CDR2 SVGIG (reference sequence). CDR3 length: 15 residues. The CDR3 loop is CAWRWGDENTGELFF. CDR3 coding DNA: TGTGCCTGGAGGTGGGGGGACGAGAACACCGGGGAGCTGTTTTTT.

The J gene is TRBJ2-1, the V gene TRBV10-3; 9 bases agree with TRBD1. The V gene's germline CDR1 is ENHRY and CDR2 SYGVKD. The CDR3 totals 16 residues. After removal of 0 bases from V and 6 bases from J, the junction contained 6 bases not matched to a gene. CDR3 amino acids: CAISESTTGGSNEQFF. The CDR3 DNA reads as TGTGCCATCAGTGAGTCGACGACAGGGGGGTCCAATGAGCAGTTCTTC.

A note on this clonotype: A clone one base away is much larger, so this may be a read error. No conserved phenylalanine or tryptophan ends this CDR3, so it is likely a read error. The chain links TRBV7-6 to TRBJ2-3, with 7 bases that match TRBD1. Per germline, CDR1 SGHVS and CDR2 FNYEAQ. This CDR3 is built from 14 residues. After removal of 4 bases from V and 4 bases from J, the junction contained 5 bases not matched to a gene. The chain's CDR3 is CASSSTRGPDTQYL. The CDR3 DNA follows: TGTGCCAGCAGCTCCACGAGGGGGCCAGATACGCAGTATCTT.

In this sample, this clonotype turned up many times. The V and J genes are TRBV2 and TRBJ2-1; D unresolved. CDR1 is SNHLY, CDR2 FYNNEI, per germline. V lost 3 bases and J 6 bases, leaving 18 bases between the germline ends. The CDR3 is 16 residues long. CDR3 region: CASSDSWVMGGNEQFF. The CDR3 region has the DNA TGTGCCAGCAGTGATAGTTGGGTTATGGGCGGCAATGAGCAGTTCTTC.

V usage is TRBV12-3 or TRBV12-4 and J usage is TRBJ2-7; possibly TRBD2 for D (7 bases). This CDR3 spans 16 amino acids. V shed 3 bases and J shed 0 bases, with 15 bases lying between them. CDR3 region: CASSFSWGGLSYEQYF. In nucleotides, the CDR3 is TGTGCCAGCAGTTTCAGTTGGGGGGGCCTCTCCTACGAGCAGTACTTC.

Only a few counts were recorded for this clonotype. Here the CDR3 reads CASSDGTRLEQYF. In DNA, the CDR3 is TGCGCCAGCAGCGACGGGACTCGCTTGGAGCAGTACTTC. The rearrangement links TRBV5-1 to TRBJ2-7; D may be TRBD2 (6 bases). Germline V lookup: CDR1 SGHRS, CDR2 YFSETQ. CDR3 length: 13 amino acids. V lost 4 bases and J lost 7, with 15 bases in between. The full variable domain, rest sourced from reference TRBV5-1 and TRBJ2-7, is KAGVTQTPRYLIKTRGQQVTLSCSPISGHRSVSWYQQTPGQGLQFLFEYFSETQRNKGNFPGRFSGRQFSNSRSEMNVSTLELGDSALYLCASSDGTRLEQYFGPGTRLTVT.

This clonotype was detected ten times or more. The V gene is TRBV12-3 or TRBV12-4, the J gene TRBJ2-2; a possible D gene is TRBD1 (5 bases). CDR3 length equals 15 residues. With 5 bases removed from V and 0 bases from J, the gap between germline ends came to 10 bases. The CDR3 is CASSPDTPNTGELFF. CDR3 nucleotides: TGTGCCAGCAGTCCGGACACCCCGAACACCGGGGAGCTGTTTTTT.

This clonotype appeared a few times. The chain is built from TRBV12-5 and TRBJ2-1, with D perhaps assigned TRBD1 or TRBD2 (6 bases each). From germline, CDR1 is LGHNT and CDR2 FRNRAP. V dropped 2 bases and J dropped 0 bases, with 14 bases sitting between them. The CDR3 loop spans 17 amino acids. The CDR3 loop is CASGLSVGGPSYNEQFF. CDR3 nucleotide sequence: TGTGCTAGTGGTTTGAGCGTGGGGGGCCCCTCCTACAATGAGCAGTTCTTC.

V usage is TRBV6-2 or TRBV6-3 and J usage is TRBJ2-1; D is ambiguous. The CDR3 is 16 residues long. The V and J ends lost 1 base and 10 bases respectively, with 20 bases between them. The germline V gene has CDR1 MNHEY and CDR2 SVGEGT. The CDR3 nucleotides are TGTGCCAGCAGTTACTTGACCCGCACCCCACTCAACGAGCAGTTCTTC. Translated, it gives CASSYLTRTPLNEQFF.

This clonotype was counted only a few times. This could be a read error, since a much larger clone is one nucleotide away. The rearrangement joins TRBV6-2 or TRBV6-3 to TRBJ2-1; 7 nucleotides match TRBD1. There are 15 residues in the CDR3. With V trimmed by 5 bases and J by 9 bases, 13 bases remained unmatched. CDR1 is MNHEY and CDR2 is SVGEGT in the germline V gene. CDR3 residues: CASSRDGPGGSEQFF. The CDR3 bases are TGTGCCAGCAGTCGGGACGGCCCAGGGGGAAGTGAGCAGTTCTTC.

This rearrangement joins TRBV30 to TRBJ2-7, with D perhaps TRBD1 (6 bases). The CDR3 runs to 14 residues. V was clipped by 3 bases and J by 6 bases, with 18 bases between them. Germline V gene data show CDR1 as GTSNPN and CDR2 as SVGIG (reference sequence). CDR3 in DNA: TGTGCCTGGAGGCCCCCGGGACACGGATCCGAGCAGTACTTC. Protein product: CAWRPPGHGSEQYF.

In this sample, this clonotype turned up many times. The rearrangement uses TRBV18 and TRBJ2-7, with D uncertain. The CDR3 runs 11 residues. The germline V and J ends were trimmed by 2 bases and 5 bases, with 4 bases remaining between them. Germline CDR1 KGHSH, CDR2 LQKENI. CDR3 sequence reads: CASSPDNEQYF. The CDR3 bases are TGTGCCAGCTCACCAGATAACGAGCAGTACTTC.

This clonotype was recorded many times. The V call is TRBV14, the J call TRBJ2-1, with TRBD2 matching over 13 bases. J was trimmed by 2 bases and V by 4 bases; bases with no gene match: 5. This CDR3 comprises 17 residues. Germline V lookup: CDR1 SGHDN, CDR2 FVKESK. CDR3 bases: TGTGCCAGCAGCCTCTGGACTAGCGGGAGTCCCTACAATGAGCAGTTCTTC. Translating it yields CASSLWTSGSPYNEQFF.

This clonotype was found many times. This sequence joins TRBV3-1 and TRBJ2-2; D may be TRBD2 (6 bases). The CDR3 is 16 amino acids. Per germline, CDR1 LGHDT and CDR2 YNNKEL (reference sequence). V lost 4 bases and J 7 bases, leaving 19 bases between the germline ends. This CDR3 reads CASSPSFGGADGELFF. The CDR3 DNA follows: TGTGCCAGCAGCCCCTCGTTCGGGGGAGCGGACGGGGAGCTGTTTTTT.

This clonotype appeared many times. The chain combines TRBV3-1 with TRBJ2-7; possible D gene TRBD1, 6 bases. The CDR3 sequence is 13 residues long. Germline CDR1 LGHDT, CDR2 YNNKEL (reference sequence). V gave up 6 bases and J gave up 4 bases, with 13 bases separating them. The CDR3 bases are TGTGCCAGCAGTAACAGGGTCGGGTACGAGCAGTACTTC. This gives the protein CASSNRVGYEQYF.

This clonotype has a count of ten or more. V gene TRBV27 combines with J gene TRBJ2-5, with D possibly called TRBD1 or TRBD2 (5 bases each). The CDR3 totals 13 residues. V was clipped by 3 bases and J by 7 bases, with 12 bases between them. Germline assignment: CDR1 MNHEY and CDR2 SMNVEV (reference sequence). CDR3 coding DNA: TGTGCCAGCAGTTTCGGGGACGCTGTGACCCAGTACTTC. It yields the protein CASSFGDAVTQYF.